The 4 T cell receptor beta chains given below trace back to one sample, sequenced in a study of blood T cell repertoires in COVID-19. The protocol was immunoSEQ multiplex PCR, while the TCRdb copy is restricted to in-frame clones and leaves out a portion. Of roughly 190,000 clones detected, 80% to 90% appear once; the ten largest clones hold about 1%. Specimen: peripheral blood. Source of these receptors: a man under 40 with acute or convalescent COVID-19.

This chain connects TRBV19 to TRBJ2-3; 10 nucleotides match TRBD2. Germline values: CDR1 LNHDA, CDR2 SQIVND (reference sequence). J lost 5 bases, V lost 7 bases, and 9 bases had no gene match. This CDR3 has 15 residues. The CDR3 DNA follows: TGTGCCAGTACCTTAGCGGGGGGTGCAGGAGATACGCAGTATTTT. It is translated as CASTLAGGAGDTQYF.

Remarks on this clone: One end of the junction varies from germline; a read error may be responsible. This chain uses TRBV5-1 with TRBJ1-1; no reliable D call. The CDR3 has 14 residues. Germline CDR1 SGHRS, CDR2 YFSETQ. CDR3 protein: CASNLGSANTEAFF. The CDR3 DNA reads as TGCGCCAGCAACTTGGGCAGTGCGAACACTGAAGCTTTCTTT.

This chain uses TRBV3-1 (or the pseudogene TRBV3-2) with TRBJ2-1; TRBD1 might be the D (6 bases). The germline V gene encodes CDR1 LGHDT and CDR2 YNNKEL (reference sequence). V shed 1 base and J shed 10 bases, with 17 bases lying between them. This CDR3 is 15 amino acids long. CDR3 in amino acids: CASSQGDTGTGEQFF. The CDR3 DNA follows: TGTGCCAGCAGCCAAGGGGATACAGGGACGGGAGAGCAGTTCTTC.

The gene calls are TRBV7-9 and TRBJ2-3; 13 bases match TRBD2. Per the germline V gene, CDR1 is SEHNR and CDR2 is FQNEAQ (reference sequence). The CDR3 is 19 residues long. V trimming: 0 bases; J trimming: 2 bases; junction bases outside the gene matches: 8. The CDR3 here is CASSLARTSGRGYTDTQYF. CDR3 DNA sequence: TGTGCCAGCAGCTTAGCGCGAACTAGCGGGAGGGGATACACAGATACGCAGTATTTT.